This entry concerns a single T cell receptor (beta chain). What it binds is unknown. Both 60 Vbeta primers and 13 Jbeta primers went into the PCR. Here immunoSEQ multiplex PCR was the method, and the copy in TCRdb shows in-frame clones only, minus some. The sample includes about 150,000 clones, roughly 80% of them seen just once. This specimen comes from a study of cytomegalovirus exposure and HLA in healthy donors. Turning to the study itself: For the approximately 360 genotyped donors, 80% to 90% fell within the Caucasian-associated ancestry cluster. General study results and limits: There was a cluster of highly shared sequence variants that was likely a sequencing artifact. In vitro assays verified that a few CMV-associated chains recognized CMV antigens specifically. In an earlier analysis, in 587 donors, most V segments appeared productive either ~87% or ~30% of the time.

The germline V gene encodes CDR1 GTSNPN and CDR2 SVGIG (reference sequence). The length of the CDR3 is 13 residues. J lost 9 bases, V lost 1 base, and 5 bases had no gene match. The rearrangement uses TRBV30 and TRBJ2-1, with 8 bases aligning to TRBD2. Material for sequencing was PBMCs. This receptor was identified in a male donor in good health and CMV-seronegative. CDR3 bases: TGTGCCTGGAGTGCGAGTAGCGGGACTGAGCAGTTCTTC. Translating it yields CAWSASSGTEQFF.